This T cell receptor beta chain was profiled in a study of shared clonotypes between healthy human individuals. Regarding the study as a whole: The study found roughly 5% of naive CD4 clonotypes shared across a few donors.

Concerning this clone: Its antigen is as yet unknown.

Germline V gene sequence: CDR1 GTSNPN, CDR2 SVGIG (reference sequence). Trimming pared 0 bases from V and 7 bases from J, leaving 13 bases between. The length of the CDR3 is 13 residues. Here immunoSEQ multiplex PCR was the method, and the copy in TCRdb shows in-frame clones only, minus some. The sample gives under 350,000 clones, around 90% of which show up once; 15% to 20% is in the top ten. This TCR was recovered from a man between 18 and 35 years old in good health. The chain couples TRBV30 to TRBJ2-7, with D perhaps TRBD2 (6 bases). The sequenced sample consisted of memory CD8+ T cells sorted from blood. Described subset: CD45RO+ cells pooled with CCR7-negative TemRA cells. CDR3 region: CAWSVGGGEEQYF. CDR3 in DNA: TGTGCCTGGAGTGTCGGTGGAGGGGAAGAGCAGTACTTC.